Listed here are 21 T cell receptor beta chains from one sample, sequenced in a study of T cell responses to AZD1222 COVID-19 vaccine. Sequenced by immunoSEQ multiplex PCR; TCRdb stores in-frame clones only, minus some. The table includes tens of thousands of clones, more than 65% detected once. This specimen was peripheral blood, taken on day 0 of MenACWY control vaccination. These receptors all stem from an adult in good health.

The V call is TRBV19, the J call TRBJ1-5; TRBD1 matches 7 bases. The trim removed 4 bases at V and 5 bases at J, leaving 8 bases unmatched. This CDR3 is built from 15 residues. The germline V gene encodes CDR1 LNHDA and CDR2 SQIVND (reference sequence). CDR3 protein: CASSNLQGHDQPQHF. The CDR3, as DNA: TGTGCCAGTAGTAACCTACAGGGGCACGATCAGCCCCAGCATTTT.

The CDR3 DNA sequence: TGTGCCAGCAGCCGCACGGGACTGATCAATCAGCCCCAGCATTTT. This encodes CASSRTGLINQPQHF. The chain carries TRBV5-8 and TRBJ1-5, with a weak D call TRBD1 (5 bases). The CDR3 loop spans 15 amino acids. The V and J ends lost 4 bases and 3 bases respectively, with 14 bases between them. Germline CDR1 and CDR2: SGHTS and YDEGEE.

The chain joins TRBV7-9 to TRBJ1-3; no clear D. Germline values: CDR1 SEHNR, CDR2 FQNEAQ (reference sequence). The CDR3 runs to 11 residues. V lost 7 bases, J lost 4 bases, and 5 bases lay in between. This CDR3 is CASIEGNTIYF. Written as DNA, the CDR3 is TGTGCCAGCATCGAGGGAAACACCATATATTTT.

The chain has TRBV11-1 and TRBJ2-3, with TRBD2 matching 10 bases. V was pared by 5 bases and J by 5 bases, with 7 bases of the junction left unmatched. Per the germline V gene, CDR1 is SGHAT and CDR2 is FQDESV (reference sequence). This CDR3 is 15 amino acids long. CDR3 nucleotides: TGTGCCAGCAGCAAACTAGCGGGGTTGGTAGATACGCAGTATTTT. Its protein product is CASSKLAGLVDTQYF.

The chain combines TRBV2 with TRBJ2-5; no clear D. This CDR3 region has 13 residues. Germline V gene lookup returns CDR1 SNHLY and CDR2 FYNNEI. Trimming cost V 5 bases and J 5 bases, with 12 bases left between them. CDR3 region: CASSPPSWETQYF. Written as DNA, the CDR3 is TGTGCCAGCAGTCCCCCCTCATGGGAGACCCAGTACTTC.

This chain joins TRBV6-5 and TRBJ2-7; D perhaps matches TRBD2 (5 bases). CDR3 length: 14 amino acids. V lost 3 bases, J lost 2 bases, and 11 bases lay in between. Germline CDR1 and CDR2: MNHEY and SVGAGI. CDR3 sequence reads: CASSYGGFTYEQYF. CDR3 nucleotides: TGTGCCAGCAGTTATGGAGGATTTACCTACGAGCAGTACTTC.

The chain recombines TRBV10-1 with TRBJ2-1; tentative D call: TRBD1 (6 bases). This CDR3 is built from 15 residues. Trimming removed 3 bases at V and 5 bases at J, with 14 bases between. Germline CDR1 is WNHNN and CDR2 is SYGVQD (reference sequence). CDR3 bases: TGCGCCAGCAGTGAATTCGGGCAGGGGAACAATGAGCAGTTCTTC. It encodes CASSEFGQGNNEQFF.

The chain combines TRBV9 with TRBJ1-6; no clear D gene. This CDR3 is 16 amino acids long. V gave up 0 bases and J gave up 9 bases, with 16 bases separating them. The germline CDR1 and CDR2 sequences are SGDLS and YYNGEE. CDR3 in amino acids: CASSVEPGNLGSPLHF. CDR3 DNA: TGTGCCAGCAGCGTAGAGCCCGGGAATTTGGGTTCACCCCTCCACTTT. Complete variable domain (other parts from reference TRBV9 and TRBJ1-6): DSGVTQTPKHLITATGQRVTLRCSPRSGDLSVYWYQQSLDQGLQFLIQYYNGEERAKGNILERFSAQQFPDLHSELNLSSLELGDSALYFCASSVEPGNLGSPLHFGNGTRLTVT.

This chain connects TRBV10-1 to TRBJ2-3; D not certain. Germline CDR1 WNHNN, CDR2 SYGVQD (reference sequence). Trimming stripped 5 bases from V and 4 bases from J, with 10 bases between. This CDR3 contains 13 residues. The CDR3 DNA sequence: TGCGCCAGCAGTAAGGGTCGCGCAGATACGCAGTATTTT. It specifies CASSKGRADTQYF.

V gene TRBV2 combines with J gene TRBJ2-1, with 13 bases that match TRBD2. CDR3 length: 15 amino acids. With 5 bases clipped from V and 9 bases from J, the junction kept 7 bases outside the gene matches. The germline CDR1 and CDR2 sequences are SNHLY and FYNNEI. Here the CDR3 reads CASSPTSGGAAEQFF. The CDR3 DNA sequence: TGTGCCAGCAGTCCCACTAGCGGGGGGGCGGCTGAGCAGTTCTTC.

V and J are TRBV6-5 and TRBJ2-1; no clear D gene. The CDR3 length is 14 residues. Trimming cost V 4 bases and J 5 bases, with 12 bases left between them. The germline CDR1 and CDR2 sequences are MNHEY and SVGAGI. The CDR3, as DNA: TGTGCCAGCAGTTCCCACAGCCAGCACAATGAGCAGTTCTTC. This codes for CASSSHSQHNEQFF.

The gene calls are TRBV2 and TRBJ2-7, with 9 bases matching TRBD1. The CDR3 sequence is 16 residues long. The trim removed 6 bases at V and 3 bases at J, leaving 12 bases unmatched. Germline V gives CDR1 SNHLY, CDR2 FYNNEI. CDR3 region: CASRAFGTGPIYEQYF. The CDR3 coding sequence is TGTGCCAGCAGAGCCTTCGGGACAGGGCCCATCTACGAGCAGTACTTC.

Only one count was recorded for this clone. The V call is TRBV7-9, the J call TRBJ1-1; D remains ambiguous. Germline V lookup: CDR1 SEHNR, CDR2 FQNEAQ (reference sequence). The V end was cut by 8 bases, the J end by 1 base, with 11 bases between. The CDR3 has 13 amino acids. In nucleotides, the CDR3 is TGTGCCAGCGTCAGCACGGGGAACACTGAAGCTTTCTTT. Protein product: CASVSTGNTEAFF.

The rearrangement uses TRBV27 and TRBJ1-6, with 8 bases fitting TRBD1. CDR1 and CDR2 (germline): MNHEY, SMNVEV (reference sequence). This CDR3 has 14 amino acids. The V gene end was trimmed by 2 bases and the J gene end by 9 bases; junction bases not matched to a gene: 3. The CDR3 region has the DNA TGTGCCAGCAGTTTAACCAGGGGGCTTTCACCCCTCCACTTT. Translating gives CASSLTRGLSPLHF.

DNA for the CDR3: TGCGCCAGCAGCTTGACCAACCAGAACACTGAAGCTTTCTTT. Translation gives CASSLTNQNTEAFF. The J gene is TRBJ1-1, the V gene TRBV5-1, with D unresolved. This CDR3 has 14 amino acids. Germline loops: CDR1 SGHRS, CDR2 YFSETQ. Trimming stripped 1 base from V and 1 base from J, with 8 bases between.

The chain links TRBV27 to TRBJ2-1; 13 nucleotides agree with TRBD2. Germline CDR1 is MNHEY and CDR2 is SMNVEV (reference sequence). The CDR3 consists of 17 residues. V dropped 2 bases and J dropped 0; count of bases not matched to a gene: 1. The CDR3 is CASSLRTSGSSYNEQFF. DNA of the CDR3: TGTGCCAGCAGTTTAAGGACTAGCGGGAGCTCCTACAATGAGCAGTTCTTC.

The J gene is TRBJ1-3, the V gene TRBV6-5, with D unresolved. This CDR3 spans 14 amino acids. V was pared by 0 bases and J by 3 bases, with 6 bases between. Germline V gene data show CDR1 as MNHEY and CDR2 as SVGAGI. CDR3: CASSYSEGGNTIYF. The CDR3 coding sequence is TGTGCCAGCAGTTACTCGGAGGGTGGAAACACCATATATTTT.

The chain joins TRBV12-5 to TRBJ2-2; weak D call: TRBD1 (5 bases). Germline V gene sequence: CDR1 LGHNT, CDR2 FRNRAP. The CDR3 has 15 amino acids. V lost 3 bases, J lost 3 bases, and 11 bases lay in between. The CDR3 here is CASGFRQGDTGELFF. The CDR3 nucleotides read TGTGCTAGTGGTTTTCGGCAGGGCGACACCGGGGAGCTGTTTTTT.

This clone came up once. The DNA for the CDR3 is TGTGCCAGCAGTACCTCTCGCGGGAACTACAATGAGCAGTTCTTC. Residues: CASSTSRGNYNEQFF. This chain connects TRBV2 to TRBJ2-1; a weak D match, TRBD2 (6 bases). This CDR3 has 15 residues. Germline V gene sequence: CDR1 SNHLY, CDR2 FYNNEI. V lost 5 bases, J lost 3 bases, and 14 bases lay in between.

This sequence joins TRBV12-3 or TRBV12-4 and TRBJ2-7; D is uncertain. The ends were cut back, 6 bases at V and 0 bases at J, with 3 bases in the middle. CDR3 length: 11 amino acids. The CDR3 bases are TGTGCCAGCAGCAACTCCTACGAGCAGTACGTC. It codes for CASSNSYEQYV.

This sequence joins TRBV7-8 and TRBJ1-3; possible D gene TRBD1, 5 bases. The CDR3 is 16 residues long. With 4 bases removed from V and 0 bases from J, the gap between germline ends came to 13 bases. Looked up from germline, CDR1 is SGHVS and CDR2 is FQNEAQ. The CDR3 nucleotides are TGTGCCAGCAGCTACCTTGGGGCCGCCTCTGGAAACACCATATATTTT. This sequence encodes CASSYLGAASGNTIYF.